This entry lists 2 T cell receptor beta chains sequenced from one sample in a study of T cells in Graves' hyperthyroidism and ophthalmopathy. RNA transcripts provided the source from which TCR beta CDR3 regions were amplified. With the HTBI primer set, the TCR CDR3 went through a first round of RT-PCR. TCRdb re-analysed the multiplex PCR reads in MiXCR, keeping a single row per CDR3 protein. The sample yields 250,000 to 300,000 distinct CDR3 sequences, roughly a fifth seen once. Sequenced material: blood. The receptors here all came from a man aged 45-65 years with Graves' ophthalmopathy.

V usage is TRBV7-9 and J usage is TRBJ2-3, with a weak D call TRBD1 (7 bases). V lost 5 bases and J lost 5, with 17 bases in between. The CDR3 has 15 amino acids. Germline values: CDR1 SEHNR, CDR2 FQNEAQ (reference sequence). Here the CDR3 DNA reads TGTGCCAGCAGCGCCAGGGGGGAGGTGATAGATACGCAGTATTTT. This gives the protein CASSARGEVIDTQYF.

The V call is TRBV30, the J call TRBJ2-7; the match to TRBD2 covers 12 bases. Germline V gives CDR1 GTSNPN, CDR2 SVGIG (reference sequence). V trimming: 7 bases; J trimming: 7 bases; junction bases outside the gene matches: 8. The CDR3 totals 13 residues. The CDR3 sequence is CASRTSGAGEQYF. The CDR3 nucleotides read TGTGCCTCAAGGACTAGCGGGGCAGGTGAGCAGTACTTC.